This T cell receptor beta chain was captured in a study of T-cell memory formation after mild COVID-19. General study points: Clones contracting over day 15 to 85 were CD4/CD8 balanced, with later expanders leaning CD4+. Mostly located in CM and EM were contracting CD4+ clones, with contracting CD8+ clones located in EMRA.

The V gene's germline CDR1 is SGHTS and CDR2 YDEGEE. The CDR3 sequence is 16 residues long. The J segment lost 1 base and the V segment lost 4 bases, leaving 7 bases of the junction unmatched. A 5'RACE reaction primed in the constant segment made cDNA libraries of TCR alpha and TCR beta, and these carried sample barcodes and UMIs. One entry per CDR3 protein, called by TCRdb with MiXCR from the 5' RACE reads. The sample yields 180,000 or so distinct CDR3 sequences, approximately 10% seen once. Notes on this clonotype: Its antigen is not known.

V and J are TRBV5-8 and TRBJ2-2, with TRBD1 identical over 7 bases. Specimen: PBMCs or a T cell subset sorted from them (not recorded which). This sequence originates from a man between 18 and 35 years old who had mild COVID-19 (a few samples of this study predate the infection). Cell type and time point are not known. This CDR3 reads CASSHPRDRNTGELFF. Written as DNA, the CDR3 is TGTGCCAGCAGCCATCCCCGGGACAGGAACACCGGGGAGCTGTTTTTT.